This TCR beta chain was sequenced for a study of blood T cell repertoires in COVID-19. Study-level background: Sites across the United States, Italy and Spain contributed samples from acute and convalescent COVID-19.

In the original analysis: Amplification with reference gene primers provided the estimates of nucleated cell counts. Data came from immunoSEQ multiplex PCR; TCRdb stores just in-frame clones and leaves some out. V, J and clone size are those of that table, while D and trimming were read from the DNA. The table lists under 150,000 clones, about four fifths of them singletons. Germline assignment: CDR1 MNHNY and CDR2 SVGAGI (reference sequence). This CDR3 comprises 11 residues. V was shortened by 8 bases and J by 7 bases, with 9 bases between the two germline ends. Sequences were obtained from peripheral blood. The source of this sequence is a woman between 40 and 50 years old with acute or convalescent COVID-19. The chain links TRBV6-6 to TRBJ1-3, with a weak D call TRBD1 (6 bases). The CDR3 region has the DNA TGTGCCAGCGCAGGGGCCAACACCATATATTTT. This sequence encodes CASAGANTIYF.